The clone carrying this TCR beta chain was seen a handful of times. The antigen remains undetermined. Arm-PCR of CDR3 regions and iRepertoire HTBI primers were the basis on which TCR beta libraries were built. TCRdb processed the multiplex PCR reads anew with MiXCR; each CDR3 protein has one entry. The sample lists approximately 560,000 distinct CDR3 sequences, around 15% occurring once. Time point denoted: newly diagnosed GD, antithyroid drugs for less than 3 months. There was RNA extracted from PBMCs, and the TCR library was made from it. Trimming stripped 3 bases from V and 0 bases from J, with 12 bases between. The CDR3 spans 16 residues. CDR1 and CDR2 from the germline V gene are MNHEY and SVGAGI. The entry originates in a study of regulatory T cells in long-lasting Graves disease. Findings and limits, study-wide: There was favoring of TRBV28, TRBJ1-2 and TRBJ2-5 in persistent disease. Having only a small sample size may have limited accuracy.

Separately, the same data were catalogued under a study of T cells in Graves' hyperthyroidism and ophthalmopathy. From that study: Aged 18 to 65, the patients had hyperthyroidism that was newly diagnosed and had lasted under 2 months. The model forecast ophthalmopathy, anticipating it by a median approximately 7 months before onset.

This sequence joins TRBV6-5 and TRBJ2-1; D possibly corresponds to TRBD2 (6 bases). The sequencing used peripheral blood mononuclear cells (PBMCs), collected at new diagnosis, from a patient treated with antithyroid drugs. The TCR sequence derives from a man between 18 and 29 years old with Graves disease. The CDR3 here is CASSYWDFSSYNEQFF. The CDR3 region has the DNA TGTGCCAGCAGTTATTGGGACTTCAGCTCCTACAATGAGCAGTTCTTC.